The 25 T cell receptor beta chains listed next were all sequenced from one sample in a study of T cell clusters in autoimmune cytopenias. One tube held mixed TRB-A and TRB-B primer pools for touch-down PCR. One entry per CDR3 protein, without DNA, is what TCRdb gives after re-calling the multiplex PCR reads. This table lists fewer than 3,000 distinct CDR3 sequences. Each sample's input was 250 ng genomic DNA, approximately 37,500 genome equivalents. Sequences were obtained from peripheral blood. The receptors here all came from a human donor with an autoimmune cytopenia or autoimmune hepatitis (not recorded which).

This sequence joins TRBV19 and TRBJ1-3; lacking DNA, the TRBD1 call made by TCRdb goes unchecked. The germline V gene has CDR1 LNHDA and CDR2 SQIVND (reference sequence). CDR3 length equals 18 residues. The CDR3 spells CASTGTGFFGVSGNTIYF.

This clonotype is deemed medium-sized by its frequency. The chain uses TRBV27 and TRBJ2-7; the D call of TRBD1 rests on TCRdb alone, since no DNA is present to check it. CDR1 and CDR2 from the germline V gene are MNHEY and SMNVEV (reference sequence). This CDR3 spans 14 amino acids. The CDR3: CASSLGQSHYEQYF.

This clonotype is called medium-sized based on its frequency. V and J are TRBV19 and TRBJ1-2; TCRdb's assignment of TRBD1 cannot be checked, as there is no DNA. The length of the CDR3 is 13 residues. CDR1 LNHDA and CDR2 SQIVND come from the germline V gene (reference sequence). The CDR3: CASVRRQGTGYTF.

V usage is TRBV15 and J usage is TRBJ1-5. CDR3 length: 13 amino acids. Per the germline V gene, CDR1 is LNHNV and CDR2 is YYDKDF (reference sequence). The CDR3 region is CATSRDINQPQHF.

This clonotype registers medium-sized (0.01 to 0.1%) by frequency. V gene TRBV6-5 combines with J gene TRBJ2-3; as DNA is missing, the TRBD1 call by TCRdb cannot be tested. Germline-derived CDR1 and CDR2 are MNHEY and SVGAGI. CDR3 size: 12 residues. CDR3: CASRENTDTQYF.

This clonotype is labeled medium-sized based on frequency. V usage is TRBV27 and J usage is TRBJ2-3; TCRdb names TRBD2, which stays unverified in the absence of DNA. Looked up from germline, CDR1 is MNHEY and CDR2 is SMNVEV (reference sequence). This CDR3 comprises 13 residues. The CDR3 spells CASSFGPTDTQYF.

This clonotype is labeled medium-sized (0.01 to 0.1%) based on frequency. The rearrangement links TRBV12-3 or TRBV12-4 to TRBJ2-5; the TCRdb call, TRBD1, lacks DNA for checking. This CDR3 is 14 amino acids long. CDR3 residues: CASSWTDHQETQYF.

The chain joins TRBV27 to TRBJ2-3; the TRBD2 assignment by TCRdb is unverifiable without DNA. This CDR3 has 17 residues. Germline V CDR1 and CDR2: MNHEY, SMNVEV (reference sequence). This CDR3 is CASSAAGTSGIPDTQYF.

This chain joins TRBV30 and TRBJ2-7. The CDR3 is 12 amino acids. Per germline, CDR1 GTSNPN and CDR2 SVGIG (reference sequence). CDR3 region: CAWGRVYGEQYF.

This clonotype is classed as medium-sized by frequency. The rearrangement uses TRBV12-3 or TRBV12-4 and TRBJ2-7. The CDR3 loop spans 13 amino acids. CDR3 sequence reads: CASSFAAGYEQYF.

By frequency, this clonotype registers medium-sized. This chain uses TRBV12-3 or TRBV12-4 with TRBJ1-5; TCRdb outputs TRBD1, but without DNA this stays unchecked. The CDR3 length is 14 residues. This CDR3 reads CASSFRQGNQPQHF.

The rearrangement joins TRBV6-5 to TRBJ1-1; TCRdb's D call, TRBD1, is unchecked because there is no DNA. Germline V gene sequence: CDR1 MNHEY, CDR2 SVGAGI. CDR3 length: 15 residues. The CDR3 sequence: CASRPRVGGNTEAFF.

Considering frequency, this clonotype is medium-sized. This CDR3 reads CAMTSGIVEQYF. The chain recombines TRBV10-3 with TRBJ2-7; TCRdb picks TRBD2, but there is no DNA to check that call. The CDR3 is 12 amino acids. CDR1 and CDR2 from the germline V gene are ENHRY and SYGVKD.

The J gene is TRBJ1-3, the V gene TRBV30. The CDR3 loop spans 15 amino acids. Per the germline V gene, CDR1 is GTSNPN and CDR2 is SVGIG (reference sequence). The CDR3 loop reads CAWSGTVSLGNTIYF.

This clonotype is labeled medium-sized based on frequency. CDR3 protein: CASSKRESIGELFF. This chain links TRBV6-6 with TRBJ2-2; TCRdb lists TRBD2, though no DNA is available to test this call. The germline gives CDR1 MNHNY, CDR2 SVGAGI (reference sequence). The CDR3 runs 14 residues.

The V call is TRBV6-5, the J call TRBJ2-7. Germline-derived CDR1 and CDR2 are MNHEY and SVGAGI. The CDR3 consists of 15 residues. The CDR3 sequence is CASSDSFRGPYEQYF.

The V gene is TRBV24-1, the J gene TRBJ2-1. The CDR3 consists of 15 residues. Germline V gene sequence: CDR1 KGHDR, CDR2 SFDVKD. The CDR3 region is CATSDIGGSYNEQFF.

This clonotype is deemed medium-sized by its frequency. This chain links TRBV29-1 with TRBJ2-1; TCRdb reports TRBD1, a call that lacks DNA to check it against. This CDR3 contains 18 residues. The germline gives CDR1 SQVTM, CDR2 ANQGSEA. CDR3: CSVVGTAGGTYRYYEQFF.

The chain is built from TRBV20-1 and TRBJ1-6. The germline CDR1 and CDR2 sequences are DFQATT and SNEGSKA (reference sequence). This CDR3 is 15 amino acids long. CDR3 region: CGAFGQDSYNSPLHF.

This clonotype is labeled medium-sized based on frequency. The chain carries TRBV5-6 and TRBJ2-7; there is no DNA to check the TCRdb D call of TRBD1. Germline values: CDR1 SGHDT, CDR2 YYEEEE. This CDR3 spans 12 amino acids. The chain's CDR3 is CASSWPEGEQYF.

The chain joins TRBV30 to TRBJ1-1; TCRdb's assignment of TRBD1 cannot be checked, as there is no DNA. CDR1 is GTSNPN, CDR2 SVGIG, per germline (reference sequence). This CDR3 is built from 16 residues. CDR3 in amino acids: CAWSRDRGSMNTEAFF.

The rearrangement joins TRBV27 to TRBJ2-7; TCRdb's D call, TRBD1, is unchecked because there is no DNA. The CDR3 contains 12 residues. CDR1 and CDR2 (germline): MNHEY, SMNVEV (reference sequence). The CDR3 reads CASSGAGLEQYF.

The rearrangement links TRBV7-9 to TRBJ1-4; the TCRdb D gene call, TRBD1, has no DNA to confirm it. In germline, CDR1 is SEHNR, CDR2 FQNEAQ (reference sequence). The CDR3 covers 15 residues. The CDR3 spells CASSLGQGSGEKLFF.

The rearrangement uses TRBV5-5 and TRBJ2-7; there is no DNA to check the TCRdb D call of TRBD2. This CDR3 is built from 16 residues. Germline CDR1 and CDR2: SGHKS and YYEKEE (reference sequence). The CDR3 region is CASNAWLREPLDEQYF.

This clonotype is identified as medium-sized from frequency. CDR3 loop: CASSRETQPNTEAFF. This chain links TRBV19 with TRBJ1-1. The CDR3 spans 15 residues. Germline loops: CDR1 LNHDA, CDR2 SQIVND (reference sequence).